The sequence of this T cell receptor beta chain was determined in a study of early T cells in non-severe SARS-CoV-2 infection. In the study overall: Bulk RNA from unsorted whole blood was sequenced; chains were unpaired. Study outcomes and limitations: VDJdb-based annotation leaned toward anti-spike CD8 responses and missed private and CD4 specificities.

V gave up 6 bases and J gave up 4 bases, with 21 bases separating them. The CDR3 length is 17 residues. Germline values: CDR1 SGHVS, CDR2 FNYEAQ. This clonotype was observed many times. Its antigen is not known. Individual cDNA molecules carried attached unique molecular identifiers. MiXCR, run by TCRdb on the 5' RACE reads, gives a single entry per CDR3 protein. The sample holds under 35,000 distinct CDR3 sequences; less than 7% are singletons and the top ten take 20% to 25%. The sequenced sample consisted of whole blood. The source is an adult who was a healthcare worker with PCR-confirmed SARS-CoV-2 infection or an uninfected control (not recorded which). The rearrangement uses TRBV7-6 and TRBJ2-2; TRBD2 might be the D (6 bases). This CDR3 reads CASSIEHLTSTTGELFF. Here the CDR3 DNA reads TGTGCCAGCAGTATAGAGCACTTGACTAGTACCACCGGGGAGCTGTTTTTT.